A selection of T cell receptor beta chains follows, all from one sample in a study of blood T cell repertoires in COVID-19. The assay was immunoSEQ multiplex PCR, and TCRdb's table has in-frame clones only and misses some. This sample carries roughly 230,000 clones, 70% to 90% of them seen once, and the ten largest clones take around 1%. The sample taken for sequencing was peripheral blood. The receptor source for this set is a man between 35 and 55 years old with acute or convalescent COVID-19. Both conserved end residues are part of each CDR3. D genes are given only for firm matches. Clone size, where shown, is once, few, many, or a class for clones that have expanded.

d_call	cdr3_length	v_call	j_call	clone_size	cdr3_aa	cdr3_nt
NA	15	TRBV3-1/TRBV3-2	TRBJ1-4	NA	CASSSGEGRVEKLFF	TGTGCCAGCAGCTCCGGGGAGGGCCGGGTTGAAAAACTGTTTTTT
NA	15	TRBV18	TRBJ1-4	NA	CASSYTGYDHEKLFF	TGTGCCAGCTCATATACAGGGTACGATCATGAAAAACTGTTTTTT
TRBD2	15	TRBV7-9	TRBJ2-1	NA	CASSLDRGDGDEQFF	TGTGCCAGCAGCTTAGATCGGGGGGACGGCGATGAGCAGTTCTTC
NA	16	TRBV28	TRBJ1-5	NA	CASSTPAGPFNQPQHF	TGTGCCAGCAGTACCCCCGCAGGGCCCTTCAATCAGCCCCAGCATTTT
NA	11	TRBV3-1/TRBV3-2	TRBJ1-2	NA	CASGEGGGYTF	TGTGCCAGCGGGGAGGGGGGCGGCTACACCTTC
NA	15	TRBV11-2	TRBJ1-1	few	CASSLDGRATSEAFF	TGTGCCAGCAGCTTAGATGGCAGGGCGACCTCTGAAGCTTTCTTT
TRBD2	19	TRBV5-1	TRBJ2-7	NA	CASSLFSPSGGINSYEQYF	TGCGCCAGCAGCTTGTTCTCCCCTAGCGGGGGTATAAACTCCTACGAGCAGTACTTC
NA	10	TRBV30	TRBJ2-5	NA	CAWALETQYF	TGTGCCTGGGCGTTGGAGACCCAGTACTTC
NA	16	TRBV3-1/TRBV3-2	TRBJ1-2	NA	CASSQILGGADYGYTF	TGTGCCAGCAGCCAAATCCTTGGGGGGGCGGACTATGGCTACACCTTC
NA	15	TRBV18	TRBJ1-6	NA	CASSSFRGRESPLHF	TGTGCCAGCTCAAGTTTCAGGGGAAGGGAGTCACCCCTCCACTTT
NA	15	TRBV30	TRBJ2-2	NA	CAWSMAGPNTGELFF	TGTGCCTGGAGTATGGCGGGGCCGAACACCGGGGAGCTGTTTTTT
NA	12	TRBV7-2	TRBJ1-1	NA	CASSEQASEAFF	TGTGCCAGCAGCGAACAGGCATCTGAAGCTTTCTTT
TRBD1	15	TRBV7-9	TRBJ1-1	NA	CASSSTGVGGTEAFF	TGTGCCAGCAGTTCTACAGGGGTCGGGGGCACTGAAGCTTTCTTT
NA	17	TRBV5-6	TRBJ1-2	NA	CASSLTGQTDFYYGYTF	TGTGCCAGCAGCTTGACCGGACAGACCGACTTTTACTATGGCTACACCTTC
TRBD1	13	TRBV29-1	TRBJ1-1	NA	CSAPGQGNTEAFF	TGCAGCGCTCCGGGACAGGGAAACACTGAAGCTTTCTTT
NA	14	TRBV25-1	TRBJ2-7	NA	CASSEQGPSYEQYF	TGTGCCAGCAGTGAACAGGGGCCCTCCTACGAGCAGTACTTC
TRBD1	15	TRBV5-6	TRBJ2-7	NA	CASSLVPRGTSEQYF	TGTGCCAGCAGCTTGGTTCCCAGGGGGACCTCCGAGCAGTACTTC
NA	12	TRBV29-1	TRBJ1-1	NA	CSVDTSETEAFF	TGCAGCGTTGACACTAGCGAGACTGAAGCTTTCTTT
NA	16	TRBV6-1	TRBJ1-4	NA	CASSEWGQGTNEKLFF	TGTGCCAGCAGTGAATGGGGGCAGGGGACTAATGAAAAACTGTTTTTT
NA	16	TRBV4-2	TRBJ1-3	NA	CASSQEQGSTGNTIYF	TGTGCCAGCAGCCAAGAACAGGGATCTACTGGAAACACCATATATTTT
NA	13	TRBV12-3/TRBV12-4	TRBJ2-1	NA	CASSFHSNNEQFF	TGTGCCAGCAGTTTCCATTCCAACAATGAGCAGTTCTTC
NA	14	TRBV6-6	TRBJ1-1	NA	CASSYSWSFTEAFF	TGTGCCAGCAGTTACTCTTGGAGTTTCACTGAAGCTTTCTTT
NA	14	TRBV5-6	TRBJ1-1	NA	CASKVTQENTEAFF	TGTGCCAGTAAAGTCACCCAGGAAAACACTGAAGCTTTCTTT
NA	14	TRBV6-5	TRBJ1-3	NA	CASSSDSTGNTIYF	TGTGCCAGCAGTTCGGACAGTACTGGAAACACCATATATTTT
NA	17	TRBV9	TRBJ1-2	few	CASSKDSLRTSNYGYTF	TGTGCCAGCAGCAAGGACAGTCTCCGCACTTCTAACTATGGCTACACCTTC
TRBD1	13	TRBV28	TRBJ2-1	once	CASIQQGGNEQFF	TGTGCCAGCATCCAACAGGGGGGAAATGAGCAGTTCTTC
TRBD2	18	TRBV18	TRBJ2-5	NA	CASSPSRGAGGRKETQYF	TGTGCCAGCTCCCCATCGAGGGGAGCGGGGGGGAGAAAAGAGACCCAGTACTTC
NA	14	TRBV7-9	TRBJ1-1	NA	CASSLRGLNTEAFF	TGTGCCAGCAGCTTAAGGGGGTTAAACACTGAAGCTTTCTTT
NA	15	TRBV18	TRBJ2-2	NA	CASSPVQGNTGELFF	TGTGCCAGCTCACCGGTCCAGGGTAACACCGGGGAGCTGTTTTTT
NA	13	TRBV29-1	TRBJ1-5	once	CSAQLGGNQPQHF	TGCAGCGCTCAACTTGGCGGAAATCAGCCCCAGCATTTT
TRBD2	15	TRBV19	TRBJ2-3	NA	CASRTSGGSTDTQYF	TGTGCCAGTCGTACTAGCGGGGGAAGCACAGATACGCAGTATTTT
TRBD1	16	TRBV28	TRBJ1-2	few	CASSPGTGKTNYGYTF	TGTGCCAGCAGTCCCGGGACAGGGAAAACTAACTATGGCTACACCTTC
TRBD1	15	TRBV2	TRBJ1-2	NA	CASREGQGINYGYTF	TGTGCCAGCAGGGAGGGACAGGGGATTAACTATGGCTACACCTTC
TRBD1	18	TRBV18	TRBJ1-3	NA	CASSPTVTGGFPGNTIYF	TGTGCCAGCTCACCAACCGTGACAGGGGGCTTTCCCGGAAACACCATATATTTT
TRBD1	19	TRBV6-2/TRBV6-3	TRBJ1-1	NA	CASSSYTIARDRWGPEAFF	TGTGCCAGCAGTTCTTATACGATTGCCCGGGACAGGTGGGGGCCTGAAGCTTTCTTT
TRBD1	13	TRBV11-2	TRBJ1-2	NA	CASSFLDRGGYTF	TGTGCCAGCAGCTTTCTCGACAGGGGTGGCTACACCTTC
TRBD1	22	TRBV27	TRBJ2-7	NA	CASSLLGLALRPGQDRYYEQYF	TGTGCCAGCAGTTTGCTTGGGTTGGCTCTCAGACCGGGACAGGACCGCTACTACGAGCAGTACTTC
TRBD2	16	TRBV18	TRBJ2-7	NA	CASSPLLAGSSYEQYF	TGTGCCAGCTCACCCCTACTAGCGGGCAGCTCCTACGAGCAGTACTTC
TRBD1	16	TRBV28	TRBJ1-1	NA	CASSLRTGGGNTEAFF	TGTGCCAGCAGTCTACGGACAGGGGGCGGGAACACTGAAGCTTTCTTT
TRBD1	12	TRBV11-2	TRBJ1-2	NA	CASSQGQYGYTF	TGTGCCAGCAGCCAGGGACAGTATGGCTACACCTTC
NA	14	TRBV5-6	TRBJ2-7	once	CASSPRGASYEQYF	TGTGCCAGCAGCCCGCGCGGGGCCAGTTACGAGCAGTACTTC
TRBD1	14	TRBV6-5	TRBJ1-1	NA	CASSQGQGATEAFF	TGTGCCAGCAGCCAGGGACAGGGGGCCACTGAAGCTTTCTTT
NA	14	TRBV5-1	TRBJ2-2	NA	CASSLGGDTGELFF	TGCGCCAGCAGCTTAGGCGGGGACACCGGGGAGCTGTTTTTT
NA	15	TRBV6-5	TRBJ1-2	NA	CASSYAGPSNYGYTF	TGTGCCAGCAGTTACGCGGGACCATCTAACTATGGCTACACCTTC
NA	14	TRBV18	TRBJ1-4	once	CASSPGQGGEKLFF	TGTGCCAGCTCACCAGGGCAGGGCGGTGAAAAACTGTTTTTT
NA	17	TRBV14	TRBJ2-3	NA	CASSQKRWAGATDTQYF	TGTGCCAGCAGCCAAAAAAGATGGGCGGGGGCCACAGATACGCAGTATTTT
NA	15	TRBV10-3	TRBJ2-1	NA	CAISETSLRYNEQFF	TGTGCCATCAGCGAAACTAGTTTACGCTACAATGAGCAGTTCTTC
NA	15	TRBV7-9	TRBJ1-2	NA	CASSLVSRGIGGYTF	TGTGCCAGCAGCTTAGTCAGCAGGGGAATTGGTGGCTACACCTTC
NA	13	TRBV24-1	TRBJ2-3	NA	CATSEGTRDTQYF	TGTGCCACCAGTGAGGGGACAAGGGATACGCAGTATTTT
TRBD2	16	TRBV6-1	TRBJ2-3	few	CASSDQAGGYTDTQYF	TGTGCCAGCAGTGACCAGGCGGGGGGATACACAGATACGCAGTATTTT
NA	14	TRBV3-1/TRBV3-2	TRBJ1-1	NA	CASSAGRMNTEAFF	TGTGCCAGCTCGGCGGGTCGGATGAACACTGAAGCTTTCTTT
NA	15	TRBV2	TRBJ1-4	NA	CASSETGATNEKLFF	TGTGCCAGCAGTGAGACAGGAGCAACTAATGAAAAACTGTTTTTT
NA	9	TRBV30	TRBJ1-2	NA	CAWSFPFTF	TGTGCCTGGAGTTTCCCCTTCACCTTC
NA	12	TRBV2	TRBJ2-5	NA	CASSLSQETQYF	TGTGCCAGCAGTCTGAGCCAAGAGACCCAGTACTTC
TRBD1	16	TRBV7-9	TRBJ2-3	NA	CASSLQGATGSDTQYF	TGTGCCAGCAGCTTACAGGGGGCCACTGGTTCAGATACGCAGTATTTT